The 17 T cell receptor beta chains given below trace back to one sample, sequenced in a study of T cell responses to AZD1222 COVID-19 vaccine. TCRdb keeps only in-frame clones here, not all; method: immunoSEQ multiplex PCR. Of 75,000 to 100,000 clones listed, almost 90% are singletons. This material consisted of peripheral blood, taken on day 0 of AZD1222 vaccination. The receptor source for this set is an adult in good health.

The CDR3 protein is CASSTGLALSTDTQYF. In nucleotides, the CDR3 is TGTGCCAGCAGCACCGGACTAGCGCTTAGCACAGATACGCAGTATTTT. This rearrangement joins TRBV6-2 or TRBV6-3 to TRBJ2-3, with 9 bases aligning to TRBD2. CDR3 size: 16 residues. After removal of 6 bases from V and 0 bases from J, the junction contained 7 bases not matched to a gene. Germline V gene lookup returns CDR1 MNHEY and CDR2 SVGEGT.

This clone is categorized as medium-sized. The chain joins TRBV2 to TRBJ2-3, with 13 bases aligning to TRBD2. Germline V gene lookup returns CDR1 SNHLY and CDR2 FYNNEI. V gave up 5 bases and J gave up 4 bases; unmatched junction bases: 9. CDR3 length equals 17 residues. The CDR3 protein is CASSYEPGLAGSDTQYF. CDR3 DNA sequence: TGTGCCAGCAGTTACGAACCGGGACTAGCGGGATCAGATACGCAGTATTTT.

Only one count was recorded for this clone. The chain employs TRBV28 and TRBJ1-2, with D possibly matching TRBD1 (5 bases). V dropped 4 bases and J dropped 0 bases, with 6 bases sitting between them. In germline, CDR1 is MDHEN, CDR2 SYDVKM. CDR3 size: 13 residues. CDR3 in amino acids: CASSWGTNYGYTF. Written as DNA, the CDR3 is TGTGCCAGCAGTTGGGGCACTAACTATGGCTACACCTTC.

The sample holds a few counts of this clone. The rearrangement links TRBV24-1 to TRBJ2-7, with D possibly being TRBD2 (5 bases). This CDR3 spans 14 amino acids. Germline V CDR1 and CDR2: KGHDR, SFDVKD. Deletions cut 2 bases from V and 6 bases from J, with 13 bases between. The CDR3 bases are TGTGCCACCAGTGATTACCCCGACGGAGGCGAGCAGTACTTC. As protein: CATSDYPDGGEQYF.

The V and J genes are TRBV9 and TRBJ1-1; D is undetermined. Trimming took 1 base from V and 0 from J, leaving 7 bases between them. The CDR3 consists of 14 residues. The germline V gene encodes CDR1 SGDLS and CDR2 YYNGEE. The CDR3 DNA sequence: TGTGCCAGCAGCGTACTAGGAGTGAACACTGAAGCTTTCTTT. Translating gives CASSVLGVNTEAFF.

V is TRBV12-3 or TRBV12-4 and J is TRBJ2-1; D is possibly TRBD2 (6 bases). The CDR3 extends over 12 amino acids. V was cut by 7 bases and J by 7 bases, with 11 bases left in between. CDR3 sequence reads: CASTRLGNEQFF. DNA for the CDR3: TGTGCCAGCACCAGACTAGGGAATGAGCAGTTCTTC.

This chain links TRBV6-2 or TRBV6-3 with TRBJ2-1; 12 nucleotides match TRBD2. V trimming: 6 bases; J trimming: 9 bases; junction bases outside the gene matches: 15. This CDR3 region has 17 residues. Germline V gene sequence: CDR1 MNHEY, CDR2 SVGEGT. Here the CDR3 DNA reads TGTGCCAGCAGCACTTCGAGCCCCGGGACTAGCGGGCTTGAGCAGTTCTTC. This sequence encodes CASSTSSPGTSGLEQFF.

The chain couples TRBV12-3 or TRBV12-4 to TRBJ2-2; no reliable D call. Deletions cut 3 bases from V and 5 bases from J, with 4 bases between. This CDR3 comprises 12 residues. CDR3 sequence (DNA): TGTGCCAGCAGTTTTGTAACCGGGGAGCTGTTTTTT. It is translated as CASSFVTGELFF.

The chain employs TRBV6-2 or TRBV6-3 and TRBJ2-1; a possible D gene is TRBD2 (5 bases). Trimming took off 5 bases at V and 0 bases at J, with 11 bases between the two ends. This CDR3 spans 15 amino acids. CDR1 is MNHEY, CDR2 SVGEGT, per germline. The CDR3 DNA sequence: TGTGCCAGCAGTACGGGATCGAGCTCCTACAATGAGCAGTTCTTC. Amino acids: CASSTGSSSYNEQFF.

The J gene is TRBJ2-7, the V gene TRBV7-6, with a weak D call TRBD2 (5 bases). The CDR3 extends over 13 amino acids. The V end lost 6 bases, the J end lost 3 bases, and 12 bases lay between the germline ends. Germline lookup yields CDR1 SGHVS and CDR2 FNYEAQ. Here the CDR3 reads CASSSASSYEQYF. In DNA, the CDR3 is TGTGCCAGCAGTTCCGCTAGCAGCTACGAGCAGTACTTC.

The gene calls are TRBV16 and TRBJ2-1; possible D gene TRBD1, 6 bases. Between the trimmed V and J ends, which lost 4 bases and 0 bases, there was a span of 10 bases. This CDR3 has 15 amino acids. CDR1 KGHSY and CDR2 FQNENV come from the germline V gene. The CDR3 here is CASSRQGSSYNEQFF. In nucleotides, the CDR3 is TGTGCCAGCAGCCGTCAGGGGAGCTCCTACAATGAGCAGTTCTTC.

CDR3 nucleotides: TGTGCCAGTAGCAGGGCAACCGGGGAGCTGTTTTTT. It encodes CASSRATGELFF. This chain uses TRBV19 with TRBJ2-2; tentative D call: TRBD1 (5 bases). The CDR3 has 12 residues. The germline V gene encodes CDR1 LNHDA and CDR2 SQIVND (reference sequence). V lost 6 bases, J lost 5 bases, and 7 bases lay in between.

This chain uses TRBV27 with TRBJ2-2; TRBD2 agrees at 14 bases. The CDR3 sequence is 17 residues long. Losses at the gene ends were 0 bases for V and 4 bases for J; bases not matched to a gene: 1. Germline CDR1 is MNHEY and CDR2 is SMNVEV (reference sequence). CDR3 sequence reads: CASSLSGLAGGTGELFF. CDR3 DNA: TGTGCCAGCAGTTTATCCGGACTAGCGGGGGGCACCGGGGAGCTGTTTTTT.

The genes are TRBV28 and TRBJ2-7; 7 bases line up with TRBD1. In germline, CDR1 is MDHEN, CDR2 SYDVKM. The CDR3 extends over 12 amino acids. The V segment lost 6 bases and the J segment 5 bases; nucleotides outside the gene matches: 4. The CDR3 nucleotides are TGTGCCAGCAGGTCAACAGGGGACGAGCAGTACTTC. Protein product: CASRSTGDEQYF.

V usage is TRBV6-5 and J usage is TRBJ1-2; D perhaps matches TRBD1 (5 bases). The germline V gene encodes CDR1 MNHEY and CDR2 SVGAGI. This CDR3 region has 12 residues. V was pared by 2 bases and J by 8 bases, with 9 bases between. CDR3 protein: CASSYGQGGYTF. DNA of the CDR3: TGTGCCAGCAGTTACGGGCAGGGAGGCTACACCTTC.

The chain recombines TRBV28 with TRBJ2-7, with TRBD1 matching 11 bases. The germline V gene encodes CDR1 MDHEN and CDR2 SYDVKM. The length of the CDR3 is 16 residues. The V gene end was trimmed by 7 bases and the J gene end by 4 bases; junction bases not matched to a gene: 12. The CDR3 region is CASTGGGTGGSYEQYF. As DNA, the CDR3 is TGTGCCAGCACCGGAGGGGGGACAGGGGGATCATACGAGCAGTACTTC.

The chain links TRBV7-2 to TRBJ1-3; TRBD1 matches 7 bases. The germline gives CDR1 SGHTA, CDR2 FQGNSA. Trimming removed 2 bases from V and 4 bases from J; junction bases left unmatched: 8. The CDR3 is 16 amino acids. The CDR3: CASSLQAGGQGNTIYF. CDR3 bases: TGTGCCAGCAGCTTACAGGCAGGGGGACAAGGAAACACCATATATTTT.